These 32 T cell receptor beta chains were sequenced from one sample in a study of CD8+ T cells in alopecia areata. Noted treatment: oral pan-JAK inhibitor, 5-10 mg twice daily. cDNA prepared by RNA extraction and subsequent reverse transcription served as the template for sequencing. Profiling relied on immunoSEQ multiplex PCR, and the TCRdb table lists in-frame clones only, not all of them. The data contain about 140,000 clones, roughly 82% of them singletons. The sequencing used CD8+ T cells sorted from blood, collected at week 4, from a patient treated with tofacitinib. The source of these receptors is a human donor with alopecia areata.

V is TRBV4-3 and J is TRBJ2-5, with TRBD1 matching 8 bases. The assigned J gene may be wrong: the sequence end matches TRBJ2-7 better. The CDR3 covers 14 residues. Looked up from germline, CDR1 is LGHNA and CDR2 is YSLEER. CDR3 sequence: CASSHGQGSYEQYF. The CDR3 DNA is TGCGCCAGCAGCCATGGACAGGGCTCCTACGAGCAGTACTTC.

CDR3 protein: CASSLVAAGEETQYF. As DNA, the CDR3 is TGTGCCAGCAGCTTGGTAGCAGCGGGGGAGGAGACCCAGTACTTC. The rearrangement joins TRBV5-4 to TRBJ2-5, with 8 nucleotides matching TRBD2. Germline CDR1 and CDR2: SGHNT and YYREEE (reference sequence). The trim removed 0 bases at V and 5 bases at J, leaving 6 bases unmatched. This CDR3 is 15 amino acids long.

V usage is TRBV7-8 and J usage is TRBJ1-1; D not certain. The CDR3 spans 14 residues. V was cut by 4 bases and J by 3 bases, with 12 bases left in between. CDR1 is SGHVS, CDR2 FQNEAQ, per germline. The CDR3 DNA is TGTGCCAGCAGCTCGAAAACGAGTTACACTGAAGCTTTCTTT. Translation: CASSSKTSYTEAFF.

This chain uses TRBV30 with TRBJ2-1; no reliable D call. This CDR3 is 13 amino acids long. The ends were cut back, 0 bases at V and 7 bases at J, with 10 bases in the middle. The germline CDR1 and CDR2 sequences are GTSNPN and SVGIG (reference sequence). The CDR3 sequence: CAWSVSSPNEQFF. The CDR3 DNA sequence: TGTGCCTGGAGTGTGTCCAGTCCGAATGAGCAGTTCTTC.

The chain has TRBV7-9 and TRBJ2-7, with TRBD2 matching over 8 bases. The junction had 10 bases not matched to a gene; V was cut back by 4 bases and J by 2 bases. This CDR3 comprises 16 residues. Germline-derived CDR1 and CDR2 are SEHNR and FQNEAQ (reference sequence). The CDR3 coding sequence is TGTGCCAGCAGCTCCTCGAGCGGGGGCCTCCCCTACGAGCAGTACTTC. Protein product: CASSSSSGGLPYEQYF.

This clone was detected a few times. One end of the junction fails to match germline, which may point to a read error. The chain carries TRBV13 and TRBJ2-5, with TRBD2 matching over 8 bases. CDR3 size: 15 residues. The germline V gene encodes CDR1 PRHDT and CDR2 FYEKMQ (reference sequence). Written as DNA, the CDR3 is TGTGCCAGCAGCCTAGGGACCAGCGGGGGAGAGACCCAGTACTTC. Translated: CASSLGTSGGETQYF.

This clone occurred once. The chain joins TRBV7-9 to TRBJ1-2; 9 bases agree with TRBD1. V gave up 3 bases and J gave up 0 bases; unmatched junction bases: 8. Germline CDR1 reads SEHNR; CDR2 reads FQNEAQ (reference sequence). The CDR3 length is 17 residues. The CDR3 loop is CASSFGTGGPPNYGYTF. The CDR3 coding sequence is TGTGCCAGCAGCTTCGGCACAGGGGGCCCCCCTAACTATGGCTACACCTTC.

This clone was counted once. The chain uses TRBV9 and TRBJ2-2; 13 bases fit TRBD2. Germline-derived CDR1 and CDR2 are SGDLS and YYNGEE. CDR3 length equals 20 residues. Trimming took 2 bases from V and 2 from J; bases not matched to a gene: 12. The CDR3 loop reads CASSVRPGLAGALNTGELFF. DNA for the CDR3: TGTGCCAGCAGCGTCCGACCAGGACTAGCGGGGGCCCTAAACACCGGGGAGCTGTTTTTT.

This rearrangement joins TRBV13 to TRBJ2-5; 9 nucleotides match TRBD1. The CDR3 is 16 amino acids. The germline V gene has CDR1 PRHDT and CDR2 FYEKMQ (reference sequence). J lost 3 bases, V lost 5 bases, and 10 bases had no gene match. The CDR3 is CASSPSGTGREETQYF. CDR3 bases: TGTGCCAGCAGCCCATCCGGGACAGGGAGAGAAGAGACCCAGTACTTC.

The rearrangement uses TRBV25-1 and TRBJ2-1, with 9 bases matching TRBD1. Germline loops: CDR1 MGHDK, CDR2 SYGVNS. V dropped 7 bases and J dropped 8; count of bases not matched to a gene: 12. The CDR3 is 15 residues long. In nucleotides, the CDR3 is TGTGCCAGCACCGAGGGGACAGGGCCGGCCTATGAGCAGTTCTTC. It codes for CASTEGTGPAYEQFF.

The genes are TRBV27 and TRBJ2-5; 8 bases match TRBD2. CDR1 and CDR2 from the germline V gene are MNHEY and SMNVEV (reference sequence). V was pared by 0 bases and J by 5 bases, with 2 bases of the junction left unmatched. This CDR3 has 14 amino acids. CDR3 loop: CASSLSLAGETQYF. DNA for the CDR3: TGTGCCAGCAGTTTATCCTTAGCGGGGGAGACCCAGTACTTC.

The chain has TRBV14 and TRBJ2-7; 12 bases are shared with TRBD1. J was trimmed by 4 bases and V by 5 bases; bases with no gene match: 6. This CDR3 has 15 amino acids. CDR1 SGHDN and CDR2 FVKESK come from the germline V gene. The CDR3 DNA is TGTGCCAGCAGCGAGGGACAGGGGGCTCTATACGAGCAGTACTTC. Amino acids: CASSEGQGALYEQYF.

This clone was detected once. CDR3 residues: CASSLPSGHNGELFF. As DNA, the CDR3 is TGTGCCAGCAGCTTGCCGTCCGGGCATAACGGGGAGCTGTTTTTT. This chain joins TRBV7-9 and TRBJ2-2; D unclear. Germline CDR1 is SEHNR and CDR2 is FQNEAQ (reference sequence). V lost 3 bases and J lost 7, with 15 bases in between. The CDR3 is 15 residues long. Variable domain in full (rest from reference TRBV7-9 and TRBJ2-2): DTGVSQNPRHKITKRGQNVTFRCDPISEHNRLYWYRQTLGQGPEFLTYFQNEAQLEKSRLLSDRFSAERPKGSFSTLEIQRTEQGDSAMYLCASSLPSGHNGELFFGEGSRLTVL.

The chain employs TRBV19 and TRBJ2-1; 10 bases agree with TRBD2. CDR1 and CDR2 (germline): LNHDA, SQIVND (reference sequence). The CDR3 length is 15 residues. V shed 4 bases and J 0 bases; nucleotides not matched to a gene: 0. The CDR3 spells CASSTSGSSYNEQFF. The CDR3 DNA is TGTGCCAGTAGTACTAGCGGGAGCTCCTACAATGAGCAGTTCTTC.

The chain joins TRBV18 to TRBJ2-1; unclear D gene. With 2 bases removed from V and 4 bases from J, the gap between germline ends came to 15 bases. Germline CDR1 and CDR2: KGHSH and LQKENI. The CDR3 covers 16 residues. The CDR3 here is CASSPESGRKYNEQFF. CDR3 coding DNA: TGTGCCAGCTCACCAGAATCGGGCAGAAAATACAATGAGCAGTTCTTC.

This chain connects TRBV4-3 to TRBJ2-5; 12 bases are shared with TRBD2. CDR1 is LGHNA and CDR2 is YSLEER in the germline V gene. The CDR3 runs to 16 residues. The junction had 6 bases not matched to a gene; V was cut back by 3 bases and J by 4 bases. The CDR3 DNA follows: TGCGCCAGCAGCCAGTCACTAGCGGGGGGTCGAGAGACCCAGTACTTC. Translated, it gives CASSQSLAGGRETQYF.

The genes are TRBV7-8 and TRBJ2-5; D is possibly TRBD1 or TRBD2 (5 bases each). Germline-derived CDR1 and CDR2 are SGHVS and FQNEAQ. The CDR3 is 15 residues long. Trimming left V 4 bases short and J 5 bases short, with 17 bases between. The CDR3 protein is CASSWDPTAGETQYF. CDR3 DNA sequence: TGTGCCAGCAGCTGGGACCCGACCGCTGGGGAGACCCAGTACTTC.

V is TRBV29-1 and J is TRBJ1-1, with D perhaps matching TRBD1 (5 bases). Germline V CDR1 and CDR2: SQVTM, ANQGSEA. The CDR3 runs to 13 residues. Between the trimmed V and J ends, which lost 0 bases and 7 bases, there was a span of 12 bases. The DNA of the CDR3 is TGCAGCGTTGAAGACGGGGACTACGTTGAAGCTTTCTTT. It is translated as CSVEDGDYVEAFF.

The chain joins TRBV29-1 to TRBJ2-7; possibly TRBD1 or TRBD2 for D (5 bases each). The CDR3 is made up of 12 amino acids. The germline gives CDR1 SQVTM, CDR2 ANQGSEA. Deletions cut 0 bases from V and 11 bases from J, with 14 bases between. CDR3 nucleotides: TGCAGCGTTGAAGATCGGCAGGGAGAGGAGTACTTC. As protein: CSVEDRQGEEYF.

The chain combines TRBV11-2 with TRBJ2-1, with a possible D match to TRBD1 (5 bases). The CDR3 runs to 12 residues. The V gene lost 6 bases and the J gene lost 8 bases, with 11 bases spanning the gap. Germline V gives CDR1 SGHAT, CDR2 FQNNGV. CDR3 in amino acids: CASSWGVDEQFF. CDR3 nucleotides: TGTGCCAGCAGTTGGGGCGTCGATGAGCAGTTCTTC.

V usage is TRBV7-2 and J usage is TRBJ2-7; D possibly corresponds to TRBD1 (6 bases). Germline CDR1 is SGHTA and CDR2 is FQGNSA. Trimming removed 4 bases at V and 3 bases at J, with 13 bases between. The CDR3 has 14 residues. CDR3 DNA sequence: TGTGCCAGCAGCTATACGACAGGCGACTACGAGCAGTACTTC. Residues: CASSYTTGDYEQYF.

This chain connects TRBV30 to TRBJ2-5, with D perhaps matching TRBD1 or TRBD2 (5 bases each). V lost 3 bases and J lost 1, with 12 bases in between. CDR1 is GTSNPN and CDR2 is SVGIG in the germline V gene (reference sequence). The CDR3 is 14 amino acids. The chain's CDR3 is CAWSGVGAQETQYF. The CDR3 bases are TGTGCCTGGAGCGGCGTCGGGGCCCAAGAGACCCAGTACTTC. The whole variable domain, remainder taken from reference TRBV30 and TRBJ2-5, is SQTIHQWPATLVQPVGSPLSLECTVEGTSNPNLYWYRQAAGRGLQLLFYSVGIGQISSEVPQNLSASRPQDRQFILSSKKLLLSDSGFYLCAWSGVGAQETQYFGPGTRLLVL.

This clone was observed once. The chain couples TRBV10-3 to TRBJ2-7, with 9 bases that match TRBD1. CDR1 is ENHRY, CDR2 SYGVKD, per germline. This CDR3 comprises 14 residues. V gave up 5 bases and J gave up 2 bases; unmatched junction bases: 4. The CDR3 DNA reads as TGTGCCATCAGTATGGACAGGGGCGCCTACGAGCAGTACTTC. This codes for CAISMDRGAYEQYF.

The J gene is TRBJ2-1, the V gene TRBV9; TRBD2 aligns across 8 bases. V lost 2 bases to trimming and J lost 8 bases; unmatched junction nucleotides: 18. CDR3 length: 18 residues. Germline-derived CDR1 and CDR2 are SGDLS and YYNGEE. The CDR3 reads CASSVASAGTREGYEQFF. DNA for the CDR3: TGTGCCAGCAGCGTGGCCTCTGCCGGGACTAGGGAGGGCTATGAGCAGTTCTTC.

The chain joins TRBV7-9 to TRBJ1-4, with 8 bases fitting TRBD1. V was pared by 2 bases and J by 6 bases, with 5 bases of the junction left unmatched. CDR3 size: 15 residues. Germline-derived CDR1 and CDR2 are SEHNR and FQNEAQ (reference sequence). CDR3: CASSLLLDRDEKLFF. CDR3 sequence (DNA): TGTGCCAGCAGCTTATTGTTGGACAGGGATGAAAAACTGTTTTTT. Supplemented by reference TRBV7-9 and TRBJ1-4, the full variable domain reads DTGVSQNPRHKITKRGQNVTFRCDPISEHNRLYWYRQTLGQGPEFLTYFQNEAQLEKSRLLSDRFSAERPKGSFSTLEIQRTEQGDSAMYLCASSLLLDRDEKLFFGSGTQLSVL.

This clone appeared a single time. This rearrangement joins TRBV29-1 to TRBJ2-5; 11 bases match TRBD2. Trimming at V came to 2 bases and at J to 8 bases, leaving 10 bases not matched to a gene. The CDR3 has 15 residues. Germline V gene data show CDR1 as SQVTM and CDR2 as ANQGSEA. CDR3 DNA sequence: TGCAGCGTTGAATTAGCGGGGGGGATCCATGGAACCCAGTACTTC. The encoded protein is CSVELAGGIHGTQYF.

V usage is TRBV15 and J usage is TRBJ2-7; D uncertain. The V gene lost 1 base and the J gene lost 4 bases, with 11 bases spanning the gap. This CDR3 has 14 amino acids. CDR1 and CDR2 (germline): LNHNV, YYDKDF (reference sequence). CDR3 nucleotide sequence: TGTGCCACCAGCAGAGTGGACGACCCATACGAGCAGTACTTC. Its protein is CATSRVDDPYEQYF.

This CDR3 is CASSLGTGTYEQYF. Here the CDR3 DNA reads TGTGCCAGCAGTCTCGGGACAGGCACCTACGAGCAGTACTTC. V gene TRBV28 combines with J gene TRBJ2-7; 8 bases are a match to TRBD1. This CDR3 has 14 amino acids. Losses at the gene ends were 5 bases for V and 2 bases for J; bases not matched to a gene: 5. Germline V gives CDR1 MDHEN, CDR2 SYDVKM.

This chain uses TRBV29-1 with TRBJ1-2, with D hard to call. Trimming took off 0 bases at V and 6 bases at J, with 8 bases between the two ends. The CDR3 is 12 residues long. Germline V gives CDR1 SQVTM, CDR2 ANQGSEA. CDR3 sequence: CSVEDAQDGYTF. The DNA of the CDR3 is TGCAGCGTTGAAGACGCGCAGGATGGCTACACCTTC.

V is TRBV7-2 and J is TRBJ1-2; no clear D. The CDR3 consists of 13 residues. CDR1 and CDR2 from the germline V gene are SGHTA and FQGNSA. V lost 8 bases and J lost 6, with 16 bases in between. CDR3 residues: CASSTPAGNGYTF. CDR3 sequence (DNA): TGTGCCAGCTCCACCCCGGCCGGGAATGGCTACACCTTC.

This clone came up once. The rearrangement uses TRBV6-1 and TRBJ2-6, with D perhaps matching TRBD1 (5 bases). CDR1 is MNHNS and CDR2 is SASEGT in the germline V gene. The V gene lost 4 bases and the J gene lost 0 bases, with 7 bases spanning the gap. The CDR3 has 15 amino acids. The CDR3 nucleotides read TGTGCCAGCAGTGTAGACAGCTCTGGGGCCAACGTCCTGACTTTC. Translation: CASSVDSSGANVLTF.

A few counts support this clone. The chain joins TRBV2 to TRBJ2-5; 13 positions agree with TRBD2. V was clipped by 7 bases and J by 3 bases; unmatched bases: 5. CDR1 SNHLY and CDR2 FYNNEI come from the germline V gene. This CDR3 spans 15 amino acids. The CDR3 bases are TGTGCCAGCACAGAGACTAGCGGGGGGAAAGAGACCCAGTACTTC. Encoded protein: CASTETSGGKETQYF. The full variable domain, rest sourced from reference TRBV2 and TRBJ2-5, is EPEVTQTPSHQVTQMGQEVILRCVPISNHLYFYWYRQILGQKVEFLVSFYNNEISEKSEIFDDQFSVERPDGSNFTLKIRSTKLEDSAMYFCASTETSGGKETQYFGPGTRLLVL.